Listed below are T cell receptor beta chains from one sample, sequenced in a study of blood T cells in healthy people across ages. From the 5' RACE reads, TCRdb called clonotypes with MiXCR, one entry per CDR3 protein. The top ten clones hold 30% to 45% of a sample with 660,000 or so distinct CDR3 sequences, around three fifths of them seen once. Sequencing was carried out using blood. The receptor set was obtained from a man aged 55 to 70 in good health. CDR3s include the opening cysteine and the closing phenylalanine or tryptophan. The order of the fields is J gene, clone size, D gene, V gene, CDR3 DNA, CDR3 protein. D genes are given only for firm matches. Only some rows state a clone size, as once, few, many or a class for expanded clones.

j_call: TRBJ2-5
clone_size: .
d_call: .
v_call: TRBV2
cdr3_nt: TGTGCCAGCAGGACCACGGGGGAGACCCAGTACTTC
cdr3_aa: CASRTTGETQYF

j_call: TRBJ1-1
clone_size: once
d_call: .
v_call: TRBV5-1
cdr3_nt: TGCGCCAGCAGCTTGGCGGCCGCAGGGCACACTGAAGCTTTCTTT
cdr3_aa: CASSLAAAGHTEAFF

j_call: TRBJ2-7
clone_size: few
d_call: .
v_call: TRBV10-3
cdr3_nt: TGTGCCATCAGTGATCACAGGGACGAGCAGTACTTC
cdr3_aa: CAISDHRDEQYF

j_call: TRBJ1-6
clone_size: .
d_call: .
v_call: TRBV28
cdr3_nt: TGTGCCAGCAGTCGGGGGGATGGATCTTTACGGTCACCCCTCCACTTT
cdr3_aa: CASSRGDGSLRSPLHF

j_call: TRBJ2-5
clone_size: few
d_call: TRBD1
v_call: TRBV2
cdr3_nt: TGTGCCAGCAGACGGGGACAGCAAGAGACCCAGTACTTC
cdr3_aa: CASRRGQQETQYF

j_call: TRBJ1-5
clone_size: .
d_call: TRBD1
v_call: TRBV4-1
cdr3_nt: TGCGCCAGCAGCCAAGAGGGAGGGGGCGTAAAGCAGCCCCAGCATTTT
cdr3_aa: CASSQEGGGVKQPQHF

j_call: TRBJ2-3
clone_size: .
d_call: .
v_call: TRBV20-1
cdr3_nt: TGCAGTGCTGCCTTTGTAGTGGGCACAGATACGCAGTATTTT
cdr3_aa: CSAAFVVGTDTQYF

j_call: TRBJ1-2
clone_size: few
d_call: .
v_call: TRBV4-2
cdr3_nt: TGTGCCAGCAGCCAAGAGCGGGCTTTGGGCTACACCTTC
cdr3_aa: CASSQERALGYTF

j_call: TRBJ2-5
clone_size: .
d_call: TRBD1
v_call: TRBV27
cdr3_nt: TGTGCCAGCAGTATGGGACAGAGCCAGACCCAGTACTTC
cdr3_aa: CASSMGQSQTQYF

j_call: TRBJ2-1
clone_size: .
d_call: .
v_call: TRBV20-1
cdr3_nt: TGCAGTGCTAGAGATCCCGGGGGCCCCGGCAATGAGCAGTTCTTC
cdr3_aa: CSARDPGGPGNEQFF

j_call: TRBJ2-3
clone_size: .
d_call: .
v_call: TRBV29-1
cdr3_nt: TGCAGCGTTACTCTCCGGGACCACCCCACAGATACGCAGTATTTT
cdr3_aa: CSVTLRDHPTDTQYF

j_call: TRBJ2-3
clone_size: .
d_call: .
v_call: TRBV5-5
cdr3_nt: TGTGCCAGCAGCTTGGGACCGGGACGGGCCGGTCATACGCAGTATTTT
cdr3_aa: CASSLGPGRAGHTQYF

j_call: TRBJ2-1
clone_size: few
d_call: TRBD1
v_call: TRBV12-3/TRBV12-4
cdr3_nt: TGTGCCAGCAGTTCAGACGACAGGGTCTATGAGCAGTTCTTC
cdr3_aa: CASSSDDRVYEQFF

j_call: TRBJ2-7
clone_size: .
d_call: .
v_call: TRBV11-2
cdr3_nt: TGTGCCAGCAGGGACGGGAAGTCCCTCTCCGAGCAGTACTTC
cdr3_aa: CASRDGKSLSEQYF

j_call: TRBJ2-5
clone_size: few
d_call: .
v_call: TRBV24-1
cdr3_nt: TGTGCCACCAGTGACCGCAAACTAGCCTTCCAAGAGACCCAGTACTTC
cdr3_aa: CATSDRKLAFQETQYF

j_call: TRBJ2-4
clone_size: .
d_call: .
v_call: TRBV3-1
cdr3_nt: TGTGCCAGCAGCCAAGGGGGGCGCTTAGTTGAGCAGTACTTC
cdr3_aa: CASSQGGRLVEQYF

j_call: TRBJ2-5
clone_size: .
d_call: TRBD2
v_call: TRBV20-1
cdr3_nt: TGCAGTGCTAGCGGGGGGGCTTGGGAGACCCAGTACTTC
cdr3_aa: CSASGGAWETQYF

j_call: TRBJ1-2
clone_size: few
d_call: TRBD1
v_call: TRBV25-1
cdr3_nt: TGTGCCAGCAGCCGGGACAGGGGGAACCAAAACTATGGCTACACCTTC
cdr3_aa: CASSRDRGNQNYGYTF

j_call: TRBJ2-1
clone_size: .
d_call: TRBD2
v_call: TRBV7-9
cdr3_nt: TGTGCCAGCAGCTCGACTAGCGGGGTTTCCTACAATGAGCAGTTCTTC
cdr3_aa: CASSSTSGVSYNEQFF

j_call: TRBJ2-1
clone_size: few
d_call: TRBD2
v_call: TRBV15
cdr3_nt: TGTGCCACCAGCTCCCAACCGACTAGCCCACTCAATGAGCAGTTCTTC
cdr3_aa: CATSSQPTSPLNEQFF

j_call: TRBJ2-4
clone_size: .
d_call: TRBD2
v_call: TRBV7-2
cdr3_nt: TGTGCCAGCAGCTCGGGACTAGCGGGGGGATTGGTACAGTACTTC
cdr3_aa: CASSSGLAGGLVQYF

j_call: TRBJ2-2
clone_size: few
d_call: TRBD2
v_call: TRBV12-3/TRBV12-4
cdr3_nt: TGTGCCAGCAGTGTCCGGGGGGACGGGGAGCTGTTTTTT
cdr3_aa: CASSVRGDGELFF

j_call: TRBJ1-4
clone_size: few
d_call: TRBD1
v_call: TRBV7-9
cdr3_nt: TGTGCCAGCAGCCCGGGACAGGGACATGAAAAACTGTTTTTT
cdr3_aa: CASSPGQGHEKLFF

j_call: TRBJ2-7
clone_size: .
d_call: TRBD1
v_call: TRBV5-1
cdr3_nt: TGCGCCAGCAATCCGGACAGGGGGAACAATGAGCAGTACTTC
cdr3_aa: CASNPDRGNNEQYF

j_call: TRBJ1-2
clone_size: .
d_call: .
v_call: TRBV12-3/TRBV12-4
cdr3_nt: TGTGCCAGCAGTCCGGACGGGCCCTCTGGGGGCTACACCTTC
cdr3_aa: CASSPDGPSGGYTF

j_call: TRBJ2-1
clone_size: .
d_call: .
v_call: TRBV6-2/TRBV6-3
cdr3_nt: TGTGCCAGCAGCGAAGTTAGGGGAAGGGGGCAGTTCTTC
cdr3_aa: CASSEVRGRGQFF

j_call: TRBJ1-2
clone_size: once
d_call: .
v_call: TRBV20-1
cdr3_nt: TGCAGCCTGGTGCCCTCGGGCTATGGCTACACCTTC
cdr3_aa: CSLVPSGYGYTF

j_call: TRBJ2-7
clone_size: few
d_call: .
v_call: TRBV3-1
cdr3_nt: TGTGCCAGCAGCCACCACGGGGTCTCCTACGAGCAGTACTTC
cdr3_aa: CASSHHGVSYEQYF

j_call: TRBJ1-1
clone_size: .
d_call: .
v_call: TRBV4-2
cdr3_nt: TGTGCCAGCAGCCAAGATGGGCAGCTGAACACTGAAGCTTTCTTT
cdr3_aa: CASSQDGQLNTEAFF

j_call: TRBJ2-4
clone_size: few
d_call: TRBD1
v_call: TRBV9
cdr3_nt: TGTGCCAGCAGCGAGGGACAGGTGGACATTCAGTACTTC
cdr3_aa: CASSEGQVDIQYF

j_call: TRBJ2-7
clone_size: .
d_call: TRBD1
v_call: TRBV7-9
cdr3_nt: TGTGCCAGCAGCGGTAGGACAGGGTCCTACGAGCAGTACTTC
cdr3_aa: CASSGRTGSYEQYF

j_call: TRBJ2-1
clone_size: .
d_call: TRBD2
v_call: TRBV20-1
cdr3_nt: TGCAGTGCTAGACTACCCCGACTAGCGGGGGGGTATGAGCAGTTCTTC
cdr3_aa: CSARLPRLAGGYEQFF